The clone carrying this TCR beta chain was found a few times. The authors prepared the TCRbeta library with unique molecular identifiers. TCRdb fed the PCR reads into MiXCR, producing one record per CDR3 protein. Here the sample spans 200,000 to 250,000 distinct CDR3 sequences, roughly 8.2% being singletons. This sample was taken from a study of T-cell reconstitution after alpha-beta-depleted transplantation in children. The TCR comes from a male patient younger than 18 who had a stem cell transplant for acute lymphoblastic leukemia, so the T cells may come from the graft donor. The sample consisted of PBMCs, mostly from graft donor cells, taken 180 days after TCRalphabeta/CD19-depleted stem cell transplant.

The CDR3 bases are TGTGCCACCAGTGGAAAGAGGGGGGCGAACGGGGCCAACGTCCTGACTTTC. Its protein product is CATSGKRGANGANVLTF. J is TRBJ2-6 and V is TRBV24-1; the D gene could be TRBD1 or TRBD2 (6 bases each). V lost 5 bases and J lost 4, with 17 bases in between. The CDR3 loop spans 17 amino acids. The germline V gene has CDR1 KGHDR and CDR2 SFDVKD.